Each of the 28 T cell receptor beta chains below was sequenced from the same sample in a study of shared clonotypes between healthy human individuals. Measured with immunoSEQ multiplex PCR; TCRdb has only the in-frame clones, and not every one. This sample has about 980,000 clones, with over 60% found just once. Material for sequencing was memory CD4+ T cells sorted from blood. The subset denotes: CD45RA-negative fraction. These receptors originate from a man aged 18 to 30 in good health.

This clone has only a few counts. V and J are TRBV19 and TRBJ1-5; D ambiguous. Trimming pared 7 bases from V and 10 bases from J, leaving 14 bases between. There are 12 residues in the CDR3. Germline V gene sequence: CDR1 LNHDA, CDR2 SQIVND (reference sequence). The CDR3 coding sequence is TGTGCCAGTATGGGAGGTGTCAGCCCCCAGCATTTT. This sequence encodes CASMGGVSPQHF.

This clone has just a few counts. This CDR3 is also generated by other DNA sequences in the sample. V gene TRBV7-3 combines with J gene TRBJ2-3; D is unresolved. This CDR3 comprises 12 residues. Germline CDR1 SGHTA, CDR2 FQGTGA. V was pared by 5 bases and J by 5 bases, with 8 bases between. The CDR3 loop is CASSPSGDTQYF. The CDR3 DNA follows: TGTGCCAGCAGCCCCTCGGGAGATACGCAGTATTTT.

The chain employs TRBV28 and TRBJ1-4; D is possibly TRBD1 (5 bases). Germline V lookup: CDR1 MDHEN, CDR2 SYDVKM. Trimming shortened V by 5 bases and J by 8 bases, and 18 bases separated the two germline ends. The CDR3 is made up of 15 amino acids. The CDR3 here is CASSVGGLPPEKLFF. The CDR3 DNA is TGTGCCAGCAGTGTTGGGGGTTTGCCCCCCGAAAAACTGTTTTTT.

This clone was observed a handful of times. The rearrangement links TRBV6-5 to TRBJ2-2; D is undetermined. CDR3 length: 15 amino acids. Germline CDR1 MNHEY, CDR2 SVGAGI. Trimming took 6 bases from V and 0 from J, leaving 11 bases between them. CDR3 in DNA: TGTGCCAGCAGGGCGACCGATACGAACACCGGGGAGCTGTTTTTT. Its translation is CASRATDTNTGELFF.

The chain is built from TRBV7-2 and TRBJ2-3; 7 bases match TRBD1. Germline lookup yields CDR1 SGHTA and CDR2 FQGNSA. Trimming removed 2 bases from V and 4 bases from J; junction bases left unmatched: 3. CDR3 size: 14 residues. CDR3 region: CASSLRGTADTQYF. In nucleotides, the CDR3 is TGTGCCAGCAGCTTACGAGGGACAGCAGATACGCAGTATTTT.

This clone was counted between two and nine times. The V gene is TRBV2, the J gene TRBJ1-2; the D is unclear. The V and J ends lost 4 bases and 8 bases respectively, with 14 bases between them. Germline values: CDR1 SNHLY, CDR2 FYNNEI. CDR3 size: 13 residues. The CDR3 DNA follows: TGTGCCAGCAGTGGAGAGCGGGTTGAAGGCTACACCTTC. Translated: CASSGERVEGYTF.

In DNA, the CDR3 is TGTGCCAGCCAGCGAGCGCCGGGGGCCAACGTCCTGACTTTC. Its translation: CASQRAPGANVLTF. The V call is TRBV11-2, the J call TRBJ2-6; unclear D gene. The CDR3 runs to 14 residues. Trimming pared 8 bases from V and 4 bases from J, leaving 12 bases between. Looked up from germline, CDR1 is SGHAT and CDR2 is FQNNGV.

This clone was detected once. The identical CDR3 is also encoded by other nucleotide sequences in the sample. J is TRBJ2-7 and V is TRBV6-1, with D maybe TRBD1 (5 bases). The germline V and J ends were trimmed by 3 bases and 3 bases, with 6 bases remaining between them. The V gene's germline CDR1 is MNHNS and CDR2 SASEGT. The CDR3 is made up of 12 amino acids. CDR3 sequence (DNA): TGTGCCAGCAGTGAGACAGTCTACGAGCAGTACTTC. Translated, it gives CASSETVYEQYF.

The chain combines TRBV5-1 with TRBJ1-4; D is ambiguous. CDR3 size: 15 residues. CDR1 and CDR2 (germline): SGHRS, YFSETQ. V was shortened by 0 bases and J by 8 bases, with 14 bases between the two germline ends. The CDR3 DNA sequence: TGCGCCAGCAGCTTGGTCGGCAGCGAAAACGAAAAACTGTTTTTT. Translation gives CASSLVGSENEKLFF. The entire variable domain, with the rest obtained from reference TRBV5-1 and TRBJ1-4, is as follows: KAGVTQTPRYLIKTRGQQVTLSCSPISGHRSVSWYQQTPGQGLQFLFEYFSETQRNKGNFPGRFSGRQFSNSRSEMNVSTLELGDSALYLCASSLVGSENEKLFFGSGTQLSVL.

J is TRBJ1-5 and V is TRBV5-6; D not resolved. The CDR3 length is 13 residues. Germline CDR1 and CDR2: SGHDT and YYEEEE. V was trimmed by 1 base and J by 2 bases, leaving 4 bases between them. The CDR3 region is CASSLMGNQPQHF. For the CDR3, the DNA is TGTGCCAGCAGCTTGATGGGCAATCAGCCCCAGCATTTT. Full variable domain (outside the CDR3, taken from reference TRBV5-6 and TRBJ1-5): DAGVTQSPTHLIKTRGQQVTLRCSPKSGHDTVSWYQQALGQGPQFIFQYYEEEERQRGNFPDRFSGHQFPNYSSELNVNALLLGDSALYLCASSLMGNQPQHFGDGTRLSIL.

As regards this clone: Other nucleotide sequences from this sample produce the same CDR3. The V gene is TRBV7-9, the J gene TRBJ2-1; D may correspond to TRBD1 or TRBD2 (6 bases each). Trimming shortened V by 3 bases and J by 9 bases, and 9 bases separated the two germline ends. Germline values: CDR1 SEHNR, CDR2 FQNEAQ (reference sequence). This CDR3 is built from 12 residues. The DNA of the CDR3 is TGTGCCAGCAGCTTGGGGGGCGGTGAGCAGTTCTTC. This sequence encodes CASSLGGGEQFF.

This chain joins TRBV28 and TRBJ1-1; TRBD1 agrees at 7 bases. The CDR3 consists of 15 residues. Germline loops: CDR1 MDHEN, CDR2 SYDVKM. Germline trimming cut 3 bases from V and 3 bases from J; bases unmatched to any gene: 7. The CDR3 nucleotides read TGTGCCAGCAGTTTCTCAGGGGGGAAGTACACTGAAGCTTTCTTT. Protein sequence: CASSFSGGKYTEAFF. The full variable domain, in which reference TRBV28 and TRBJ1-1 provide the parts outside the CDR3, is DVKVTQSSRYLVKRTGEKVFLECVQDMDHENMFWYRQDPGLGLRLIYFSYDVKMKEKGDIPEGYSVSREKKERFSLILESASTNQTSMYLCASSFSGGKYTEAFFGQGTRLTVV.

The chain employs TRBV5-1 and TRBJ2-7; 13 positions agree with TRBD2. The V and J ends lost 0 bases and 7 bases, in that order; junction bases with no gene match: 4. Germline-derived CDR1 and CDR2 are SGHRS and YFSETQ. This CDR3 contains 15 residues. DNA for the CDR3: TGCGCCAGCAGCTTGGGTGGGACTAGCGGGGAAGAGCAGTACTTC. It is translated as CASSLGGTSGEEQYF.

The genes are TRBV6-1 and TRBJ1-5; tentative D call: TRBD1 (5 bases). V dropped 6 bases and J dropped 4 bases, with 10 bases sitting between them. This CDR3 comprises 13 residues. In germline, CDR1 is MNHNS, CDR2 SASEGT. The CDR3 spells CASRKDTNQPQHF. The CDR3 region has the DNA TGTGCCAGCAGGAAGGACACTAATCAGCCCCAGCATTTT.

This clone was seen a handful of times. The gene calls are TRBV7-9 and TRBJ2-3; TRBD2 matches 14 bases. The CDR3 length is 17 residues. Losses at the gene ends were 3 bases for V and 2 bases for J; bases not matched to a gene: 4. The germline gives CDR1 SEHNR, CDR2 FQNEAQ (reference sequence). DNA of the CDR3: TGTGCCAGCAGCTTGTGGGGACTAGCGGGGGACACAGATACGCAGTATTTT. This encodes CASSLWGLAGDTDTQYF.

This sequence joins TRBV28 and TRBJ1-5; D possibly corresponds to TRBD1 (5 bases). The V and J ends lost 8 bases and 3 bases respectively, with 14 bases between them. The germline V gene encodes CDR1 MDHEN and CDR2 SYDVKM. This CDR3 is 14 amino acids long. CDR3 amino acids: CASCLGAVNQPQHF. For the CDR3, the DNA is TGTGCCAGCTGCCTCGGGGCGGTCAATCAGCCCCAGCATTTT.

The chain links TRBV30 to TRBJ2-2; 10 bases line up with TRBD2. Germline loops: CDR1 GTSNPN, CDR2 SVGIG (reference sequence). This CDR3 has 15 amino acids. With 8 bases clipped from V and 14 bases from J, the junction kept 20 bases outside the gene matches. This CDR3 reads CAIGGSSGSTLDLFF. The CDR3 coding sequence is TGTGCCATCGGGGGGTCTAGCGGGAGTACCCTAGACCTGTTTTTT.

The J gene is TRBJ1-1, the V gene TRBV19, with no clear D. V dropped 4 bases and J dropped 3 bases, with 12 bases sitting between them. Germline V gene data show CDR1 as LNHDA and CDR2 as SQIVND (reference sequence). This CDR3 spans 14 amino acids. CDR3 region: CASSTAYGYTEAFF. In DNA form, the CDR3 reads TGTGCCAGTAGTACGGCATACGGGTACACTGAAGCTTTCTTT. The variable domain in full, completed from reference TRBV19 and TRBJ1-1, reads DGGITQSPKYLFRKEGQNVTLSCEQNLNHDAMYWYRQDPGQGLRLIYYSQIVNDFQKGDIAEGYSVSREKKESFPLTVTSAQKNPTAFYLCASSTAYGYTEAFFGQGTRLTVV.

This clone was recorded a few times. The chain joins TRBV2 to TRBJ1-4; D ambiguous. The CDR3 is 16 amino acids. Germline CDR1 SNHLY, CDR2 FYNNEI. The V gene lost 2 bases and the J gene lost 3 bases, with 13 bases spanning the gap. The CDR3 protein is CASSENQAGPNEKLFF. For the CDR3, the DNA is TGTGCCAGCAGTGAAAATCAAGCGGGTCCTAATGAAAAACTGTTTTTT.

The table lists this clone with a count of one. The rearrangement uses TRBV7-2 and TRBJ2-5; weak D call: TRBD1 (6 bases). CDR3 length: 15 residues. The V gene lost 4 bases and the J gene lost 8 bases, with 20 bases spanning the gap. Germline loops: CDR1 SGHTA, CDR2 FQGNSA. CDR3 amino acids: CASSWSGTPKETQYF. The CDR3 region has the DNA TGTGCCAGCAGCTGGTCCGGGACACCTAAGGAAACCCAGTACTTC.

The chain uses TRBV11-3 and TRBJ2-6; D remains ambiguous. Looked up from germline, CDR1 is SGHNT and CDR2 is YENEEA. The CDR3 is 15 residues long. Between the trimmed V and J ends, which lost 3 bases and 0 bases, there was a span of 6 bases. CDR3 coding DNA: TGTGCCAGCAGCTTGGCTAACTCTGGGGCCAACGTCCTGACTTTC. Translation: CASSLANSGANVLTF.

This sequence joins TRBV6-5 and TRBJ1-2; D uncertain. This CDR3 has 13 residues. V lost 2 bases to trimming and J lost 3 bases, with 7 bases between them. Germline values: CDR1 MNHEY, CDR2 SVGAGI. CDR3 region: CASSYGLDYGYTF. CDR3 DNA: TGTGCCAGCAGTTACGGCTTGGACTATGGCTACACCTTC.

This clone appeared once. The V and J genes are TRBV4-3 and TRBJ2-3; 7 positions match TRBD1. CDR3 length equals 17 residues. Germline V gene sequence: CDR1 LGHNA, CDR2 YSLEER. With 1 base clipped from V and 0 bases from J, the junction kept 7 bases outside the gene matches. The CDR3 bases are TGCGCCAGCAGCCAAGCGATCCACAGGGGTAGCACAGATACGCAGTATTTT. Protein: CASSQAIHRGSTDTQYF.

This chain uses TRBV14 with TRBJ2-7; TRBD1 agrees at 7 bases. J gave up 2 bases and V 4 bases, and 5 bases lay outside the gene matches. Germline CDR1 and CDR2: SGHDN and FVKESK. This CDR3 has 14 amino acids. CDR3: CASSRWDSAYEQYF. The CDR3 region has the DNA TGTGCCAGCAGCCGTTGGGACAGCGCCTACGAGCAGTACTTC.

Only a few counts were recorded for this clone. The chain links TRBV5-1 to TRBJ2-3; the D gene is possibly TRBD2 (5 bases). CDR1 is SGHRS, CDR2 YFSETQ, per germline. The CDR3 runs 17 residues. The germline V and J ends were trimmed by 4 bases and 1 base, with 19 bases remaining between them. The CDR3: CASSQRSRGLGTDTQYF. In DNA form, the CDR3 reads TGCGCCAGCAGCCAAAGGAGCCGGGGTTTGGGCACAGATACGCAGTATTTT.

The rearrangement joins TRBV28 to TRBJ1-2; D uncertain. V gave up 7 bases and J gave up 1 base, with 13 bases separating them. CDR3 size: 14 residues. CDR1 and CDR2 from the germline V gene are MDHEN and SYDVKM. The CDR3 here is CASITANYNYGYTF. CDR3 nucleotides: TGTGCCAGCATAACAGCCAACTATAACTATGGCTACACCTTC.

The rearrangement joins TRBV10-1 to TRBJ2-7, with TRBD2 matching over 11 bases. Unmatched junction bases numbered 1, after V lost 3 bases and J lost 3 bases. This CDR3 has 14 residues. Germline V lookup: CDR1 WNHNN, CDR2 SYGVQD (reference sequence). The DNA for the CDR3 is TGCGCCAGCAGTGACCTAGCGGGGGGCTACGAGCAGTACTTC. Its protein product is CASSDLAGGYEQYF.

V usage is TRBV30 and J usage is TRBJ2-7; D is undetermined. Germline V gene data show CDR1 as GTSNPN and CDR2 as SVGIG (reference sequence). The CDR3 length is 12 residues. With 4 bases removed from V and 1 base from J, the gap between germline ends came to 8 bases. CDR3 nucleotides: TGTGCCTGGAAAGAAGGTTCCTACGAGCAGTACTTC. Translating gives CAWKEGSYEQYF. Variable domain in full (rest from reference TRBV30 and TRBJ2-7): SQTIHQWPATLVQPVGSPLSLECTVEGTSNPNLYWYRQAAGRGLQLLFYSVGIGQISSEVPQNLSASRPQDRQFILSSKKLLLSDSGFYLCAWKEGSYEQYFGPGTRLTVT.